The present TCR beta chain was sequenced within a study of T-cell reconstitution after alpha-beta-depleted transplantation in children. Study results and limitations: T-cell numbers and diversity, one year after transplant, stemmed largely from T cells that were newly produced.

With respect to this clonotype: The target antigen is unknown.

Molecular barcoding with unique molecular identifiers was used for the TCRbeta library. TCRdb passed the PCR reads through MiXCR, listing each CDR3 protein once. The table has roughly 82,000 distinct CDR3 sequences, 14% seen once. V lost 4 bases and J lost 7, with 17 bases in between. This CDR3 spans 15 amino acids. In germline, CDR1 is SGHRS, CDR2 YFSETQ. The chain is built from TRBV5-1 and TRBJ1-4; D is perhaps TRBD1 (5 bases). This clonotype was obtained from a male patient aged 2 to 10 who had a stem cell transplant for acute lymphoblastic leukemia, so the T cells may come from the graft donor. The source was PBMCs, mostly from graft donor cells, collected 180 days after TCRalphabeta/CD19-depleted stem cell transplant. This CDR3 is CASSPLAGRAEKLFF. The CDR3 bases are TGCGCCAGCAGCCCCCTGGCAGGGAGGGCTGAAAAACTGTTTTTT.